This TCR beta chain was documented in a study of T cell repertoires in cytomegalovirus infection. As for the study in general: Indicated by public TCR beta signatures were CMV infection and matching HLA type. General study points: Based on cumulative public TCR beta family frequency, carriers of CMV plus the relevant HLA were identified. HLA-C-restricted CMV-specific TCR beta clonotypes prevailed in the ex vivo response.

This clonotype appeared many times. Its target is unknown. Each CDR3 protein is one row after TCRdb ran MiXCR on the reads. This sample has 200,000 to 300,000 distinct CDR3 sequences, with 10% to 15% found just once. Sequenced sample: PBMCs. The origin of this receptor is a human donor in good health (CMV status not recorded). Some clones in this sample may be carry-over from other donors' samples.

The CDR3: CASSFGEASYGYTF. Here the CDR3 DNA reads TGTGCCAGCAGCTTCGGGGAGGCCAGCTATGGCTACACCTTC. This chain connects TRBV7-2 to TRBJ1-2; D unresolved. Germline V gene sequence: CDR1 SGHTA, CDR2 FQGNSA. The V end was cut by 3 bases, the J end by 4 bases, with 12 bases between. This CDR3 region has 14 residues.